These 2 T cell receptor beta chains were sequenced from one sample in a study of technical replicates of blood from several donors. Assay used: immunoSEQ multiplex PCR; TCRdb lists only in-frame clones, some missing. Here the sample spans about 12,000 clones, around 91% being singletons. Sequencing was done on a sample of PBMCs. The receptors stem from a human donor in good health.

V usage is TRBV5-1 and J usage is TRBJ1-1; D is unresolved. The CDR3 runs 14 residues. V lost 0 bases and J 3 bases, leaving 9 bases between the germline ends. Germline V gene data show CDR1 as SGHRS and CDR2 as YFSETQ. The CDR3 DNA sequence: TGCGCCAGCAGCTTGGCCGGCGGATACACTGAAGCTTTCTTT. It encodes CASSLAGGYTEAFF.

The chain uses TRBV4-1 and TRBJ2-7, with 12 bases matching TRBD2. Germline-derived CDR1 and CDR2 are MGHRA and YSYEKL. Trimming cost V 0 bases and J 2 bases; bases outside gene matches: 17. The CDR3 runs to 21 residues. The CDR3 loop reads CASSQDSYGSSGRARTYEQYF. In DNA form, the CDR3 reads TGCGCCAGCAGCCAAGATTCATATGGGTCTAGCGGGAGGGCCCGGACCTACGAGCAGTACTTC.